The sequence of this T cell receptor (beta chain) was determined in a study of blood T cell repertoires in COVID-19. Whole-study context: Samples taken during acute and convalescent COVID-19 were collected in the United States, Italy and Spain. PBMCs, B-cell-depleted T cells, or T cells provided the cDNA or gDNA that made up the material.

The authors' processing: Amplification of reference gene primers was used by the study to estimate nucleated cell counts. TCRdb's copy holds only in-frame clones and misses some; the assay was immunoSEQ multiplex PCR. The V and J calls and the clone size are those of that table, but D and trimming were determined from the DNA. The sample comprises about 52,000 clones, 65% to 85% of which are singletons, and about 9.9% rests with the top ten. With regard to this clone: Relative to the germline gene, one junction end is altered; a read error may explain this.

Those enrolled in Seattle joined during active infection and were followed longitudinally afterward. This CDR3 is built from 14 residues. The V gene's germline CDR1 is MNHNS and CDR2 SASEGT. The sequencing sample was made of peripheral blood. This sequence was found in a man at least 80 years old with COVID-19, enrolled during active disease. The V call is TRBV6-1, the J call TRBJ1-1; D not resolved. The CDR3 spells CASSEGGLKTEAFF. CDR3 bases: TGTGCCAGCAGTGAAGGAGGCTTGAAAACTGAAGCTTTCTTT.